One T cell receptor (beta chain) is described in this entry. What it binds is unknown. The sample is drawn from a study of OX40 agonist ivuxolimab in advanced cancers. Study-wide points: The study found among the lowest clonal expansion in partial responders at 0.1-3.0 mg/kg. Expanded clones were, on average, more numerous among CD8+ T cells than CD4+.

Profiling relied on immunoSEQ multiplex PCR, and the TCRdb table lists in-frame clones only, not all of them. The sample lists tens of thousands of clones, approximately 78% seen once, with roughly 0.4% in the top ten. Exclusion of a patient followed from autoimmune disease history or systemic immunosuppression. This receptor was taken from an adult with an advanced solid tumor such as melanoma, head and neck, liver or kidney cancer. Source: CD4+ or CD8+ T cells sorted from blood, taken in a trial of the OX40 agonist ivuxolimab.

DNA for the CDR3: TGTGCCAGCAGCCCTCGGGGCAACTATGGCTACACCTTC. Its protein product is CASSPRGNYGYTF. The chain links TRBV7-2 to TRBJ1-2; possibly TRBD1 for D (5 bases). CDR3 length: 13 amino acids. CDR1 and CDR2 (germline): SGHTA, FQGNSA. The V gene lost 5 bases and the J gene lost 2 bases, with 9 bases spanning the gap.